The present entry profiles one TCR beta chain with its context. Its antigen is unknown. The data were taken from a study of post-analysis software for immune sequencing data. Study at large: Multiple sclerosis in the patients followed relapsing-remitting, secondary progressive and progressive-relapsing courses.

Study-level points and caveats: Strong co-clustering by F measure was seen for same-batch samples. Significantly decreased normalized Chao1 diversity was recorded for multiple sclerosis patients relative to controls.

Each TCR beta cDNA library carried unique molecular identifiers. Input populations of about 0.9 to 10 million T cells gave rise to around 480,000 cDNA molecules. TCRdb re-called the PCR reads with MiXCR, one entry per CDR3 protein. The sample consists of about 460,000 distinct CDR3 sequences, under 55% of them appearing once. The receptor comes from a girl aged 5 to 17 with multiple sclerosis. Material: blood.

The CDR3 sequence: CASSVVRLAPGNEQFF. CDR3 sequence (DNA): TGTGCCAGCAGCGTAGTACGGCTAGCTCCGGGCAATGAGCAGTTCTTC. The V call is TRBV9, the J call TRBJ2-1, with a weak D call TRBD2 (5 bases). V lost 0 bases and J lost 6, with 16 bases in between. This CDR3 comprises 16 residues. In germline, CDR1 is SGDLS, CDR2 YYNGEE. Full variable domain (remainder filled in from reference TRBV9 and TRBJ2-1): DSGVTQTPKHLITATGQRVTLRCSPRSGDLSVYWYQQSLDQGLQFLIQYYNGEERAKGNILERFSAQQFPDLHSELNLSSLELGDSALYFCASSVVRLAPGNEQFFGPGTRLTVL.